The rows below give T cell receptor beta chains drawn from one sample of a study of blood T cell repertoires in COVID-19. Only in-frame clones appear in the TCRdb table, and some are missing; sequencing was by immunoSEQ multiplex PCR. This sample has 100,000 to 150,000 clones, with more than 90% found just once. The specimen was peripheral blood. Receptor source: a man over 45 with active COVID-19. Each CDR3 is given with its conserved first and last residue. Each record gives: J gene, D gene, V gene, CDR3 DNA, CDR3 protein. The D gene is left open where the match is weak.

TRBJ2-2 NA TRBV12-3/TRBV12-4 TGTGCCAGCACCCCGGGGACCGGGGAGCTGTTTTTT CASTPGTGELFF
TRBJ1-3 NA TRBV6-5 TGTGCCAGCAGTTACGGGGGGGACGGAAACACCATATATTTT CASSYGGDGNTIYF
TRBJ1-6 TRBD1 TRBV9 TGTGCCAGCAGCCCCAGGGACAGGGGTAATTCACCCCTCCACTTT CASSPRDRGNSPLHF
TRBJ2-2 TRBD1 TRBV19 TGTGCCAGTACCCCAAGGGGGCAAGATGCCGGGGAGCTGTTTTTT CASTPRGQDAGELFF
TRBJ2-5 TRBD2 TRBV7-2 TGTGCCAGCAGCACCCACCTAGCGGGGGGGCCAGAGACCCAGTACTTC CASSTHLAGGPETQYF
TRBJ2-5 TRBD2 TRBV3-1/TRBV3-2 TGTGCCAGCAGCCGTACCGCAGCGGGAGCACAAGAGACCCAGTACTTC CASSRTAAGAQETQYF
TRBJ1-1 TRBD1 TRBV5-1 TGCGCCAGCAGCTTGTTTCAGGGGGCAGGCGCTGAAGCTTTCTTT CASSLFQGAGAEAFF
TRBJ1-2 NA TRBV18 TGTGCCAGCTCACCACTCAGGGTTGATTCGTCTAACTATGGCTACACCTTC CASSPLRVDSSNYGYTF
TRBJ1-1 NA TRBV19 TGTGCCAGTAGTATTGACCAGGGGAGAGAAGCTTTCTTT CASSIDQGREAFF
TRBJ2-1 NA TRBV24-1 TGTGCCACCAGCGCTCCTGGGGCACAGCAGTTCTTC CATSAPGAQQFF
TRBJ2-1 TRBD1 TRBV27 TGTGCCAGCAGTGTTCACGGGGACAGGGGGACGGTAAATGAGCAGTTCTTC CASSVHGDRGTVNEQFF
TRBJ1-1 TRBD1 TRBV19 TGTGCCAGTAGTGCTCGACAGGGGAGCACTGAAGCTTTCTTT CASSARQGSTEAFF